The 20 T cell receptor beta chains below come from one sample, sequenced in a study of T cell repertoires in cytomegalovirus infection. One entry per CDR3 protein results from TCRdb running MiXCR on the reads. The sample yields some 940,000 distinct CDR3 sequences, 30% to 40% seen once. No antigen has been identified for these receptors. This specimen consisted of cultured CD8+ T cells from PBMCs, obtained from culture after CMV antigen stimulation. The receptors shown here come from a human donor in good health (CMV status not recorded). Some clones in this sample may be carry-over from other donors' samples.

This clonotype was observed at least ten times. The V gene is TRBV12-3 or TRBV12-4, the J gene TRBJ2-7; D not certain. V gave up 3 bases and J gave up 5 bases, with 8 bases separating them. The CDR3 sequence is 12 residues long. As DNA, the CDR3 is TGTGCCAGCAGTTTTAACAGTCACGAGCAGTACTTC. Translating gives CASSFNSHEQYF.

V is TRBV9 and J is TRBJ1-5, with D possibly matching TRBD1 (5 bases). CDR1 SGDLS and CDR2 YYNGEE come from the germline V gene. CDR3 length equals 15 residues. Trimming removed 3 bases at V and 5 bases at J, with 15 bases between. The CDR3 nucleotides are TGTGCCAGCAGCGCTGGCCCCGACAGTTATCAGCCCCAGCATTTT. Its translation is CASSAGPDSYQPQHF.

The rearrangement links TRBV4-3 to TRBJ2-2; no clear D gene. CDR3 length equals 14 residues. The V gene lost 4 bases and the J gene lost 1 base, with 7 bases spanning the gap. Germline CDR1 reads LGHNA; CDR2 reads YSLEER. This chain's CDR3 is CASSPVENTGELFF. In nucleotides, the CDR3 is TGCGCCAGCAGCCCAGTAGAGAACACCGGGGAGCTGTTTTTT.

V and J are TRBV3-1 and TRBJ1-2, with 12 bases identical to TRBD1. With V trimmed by 0 bases and J by 3 bases, 8 bases remained unmatched. Germline assignment: CDR1 LGHDT and CDR2 YNNKEL (reference sequence). CDR3 length equals 18 residues. CDR3 region: CASSQDGGQGALDYGYTF. CDR3 bases: TGTGCCAGCAGCCAAGATGGGGGACAGGGGGCACTGGACTATGGCTACACCTTC.

For this clonotype: A much more abundant neighbour one base away suggests this may be a read error. The CDR3, as DNA: TGTGCCAGCAGTTTAACCGGGGCACAGGACACTAAAGCTTTCTTT. This sequence encodes CASSLTGAQDTKAFF. The rearrangement joins TRBV12-3 or TRBV12-4 to TRBJ1-1; perhaps TRBD1 as D (5 bases). The CDR3 runs to 15 residues.

The gene calls are TRBV23-1 and TRBJ2-5; 11 bases map to TRBD1. TRBV23-1 is given ORF status, its function remaining uncertain. CDR3 length: 14 amino acids. Trimming removed 3 bases from V and 6 bases from J; junction bases left unmatched: 3. The CDR3 sequence is CASSHRTGGKTQYF. The CDR3 DNA reads TGCGCCAGCAGTCACAGGACAGGGGGCAAGACCCAGTACTTC.

This clonotype was counted many times. The gene calls are TRBV19 and TRBJ2-7, with D uncertain. The CDR3 totals 14 residues. From germline, CDR1 is LNHDA and CDR2 SQIVND (reference sequence). V lost 0 bases and J lost 3, with 9 bases in between. The DNA for the CDR3 is TGTGCCAGTAGTATAGAGGATGGTGTCTACGAGCAGTACTTC. It codes for CASSIEDGVYEQYF. The entire variable domain, with the rest obtained from reference TRBV19 and TRBJ2-7, is as follows: DGGITQSPKYLFRKEGQNVTLSCEQNLNHDAMYWYRQDPGQGLRLIYYSQIVNDFQKGDIAEGYSVSREKKESFPLTVTSAQKNPTAFYLCASSIEDGVYEQYFGPGTRLTVT.

This rearrangement joins TRBV6-5 to TRBJ2-1, with 9 bases identical to TRBD2. The CDR3 is 17 residues long. Germline loops: CDR1 MNHEY, CDR2 SVGAGI. The V gene end was trimmed by 0 bases and the J gene end by 4 bases; junction bases not matched to a gene: 7. Written as DNA, the CDR3 is TGTGCCAGCAGTTACTCGGAGTCTAGCGGGAAATACAATGAGCAGTTCTTC. This sequence encodes CASSYSESSGKYNEQFF.

This clonotype was detected a few times. The J gene is TRBJ1-1, the V gene TRBV7-6; weak D call: TRBD1 (6 bases). V dropped 4 bases and J dropped 11 bases, with 14 bases sitting between them. Germline CDR1 and CDR2: SGHVS and FNYEAQ. CDR3 length: 12 residues. CDR3 region: CASSWGAGDAFF. CDR3 nucleotides: TGTGCCAGCAGCTGGGGGGCAGGGGACGCTTTCTTT.

In this sample, this clonotype turned up a few times. V usage is TRBV12-3 or TRBV12-4 and J usage is TRBJ1-1; 10 nucleotides agree with TRBD1. The CDR3 is 19 residues long. The V gene end was trimmed by 1 base and the J gene end by 1 base; junction bases not matched to a gene: 12. CDR3 residues: CASSLDGQGDDLENTEAFF. As DNA, the CDR3 is TGTGCCAGCAGTTTAGACGGACAGGGGGATGATCTAGAGAACACTGAAGCTTTCTTT.

The gene calls are TRBV12-3 or TRBV12-4 and TRBJ2-7; 11 nucleotides match TRBD2. Unmatched junction bases numbered 6, after V lost 2 bases and J lost 3 bases. This CDR3 is 16 amino acids long. The CDR3 sequence is CASSLITSGGYYEQYF. DNA of the CDR3: TGTGCCAGCAGTTTAATCACTAGCGGGGGTTACTACGAGCAGTACTTC.

The rearrangement uses TRBV12-3 or TRBV12-4 and TRBJ2-5; 11 bases map to TRBD2. Trimming at V came to 5 bases and at J to 5 bases, leaving 7 bases not matched to a gene. The CDR3 is 15 residues long. The CDR3: CASSQIAGGPETQYF. CDR3 in DNA: TGTGCCAGCAGTCAGATAGCGGGGGGGCCGGAGACCCAGTACTTC.

V usage is TRBV6-1 and J usage is TRBJ2-1, with D unresolved. The CDR3 totals 13 residues. Per germline, CDR1 MNHNS and CDR2 SASEGT. V shed 0 bases and J shed 9 bases, with 9 bases lying between them. CDR3 DNA sequence: TGTGCCAGCAGTGAAGCCGGACGAGCTGAGCAGTTCTTC. It yields the protein CASSEAGRAEQFF.

This clonotype occurred a few times. This CDR3 reads CASSPRTRANQETQYF. The CDR3, as DNA: TGTGCCAGTAGTCCAAGGACGCGGGCCAACCAAGAGACCCAGTACTTC. V gene TRBV19 combines with J gene TRBJ2-5, with D perhaps matching TRBD2 (5 bases). V was pared by 5 bases and J by 0 bases, with 16 bases between. The CDR3 runs 16 residues. Germline V gene data show CDR1 as LNHDA and CDR2 as SQIVND (reference sequence).

Remarks on this clonotype: A much larger clone differs from this one at a single base, so this may be a read error. This rearrangement joins TRBV7-2 to TRBJ2-3, with D perhaps being TRBD1 or TRBD2 (5 bases each). The CDR3 runs 16 residues. V dropped 2 bases and J dropped 2 bases, with 14 bases sitting between them. CDR1 SGHTA and CDR2 FQGNSA come from the germline V gene. CDR3: CASSLRSGTYTDTQYF. CDR3 coding DNA: TGTGCCAGCAGCTTACGGTCGGGGACCTACACAGATACGCAGTATTTT.

This clonotype was recorded a few times. The V call is TRBV10-3, the J call TRBJ1-2; D might be TRBD1 (5 bases). Germline lookup yields CDR1 ENHRY and CDR2 SYGVKD. Deletions cut 3 bases from V and 4 bases from J, with 9 bases between. The length of the CDR3 is 13 residues. As DNA, the CDR3 is TGTGCCATCAGTGATGGGGGATTCTATGGCTACACCTTC. Amino acids: CAISDGGFYGYTF.

In its sample, this clonotype was seen many times. CDR3 bases: TGTGCCAGCAGCTCAGAGGCCGCAGATACGCAGTATTTT. It yields the protein CASSSEAADTQYF. The chain has TRBV7-3 and TRBJ2-3; D remains ambiguous. This CDR3 comprises 13 residues. CDR1 SGHTA and CDR2 FQGTGA come from the germline V gene. The germline V and J ends were trimmed by 4 bases and 4 bases, with 9 bases remaining between them.

The rearrangement uses TRBV5-1 and TRBJ1-1; 10 bases are a match to TRBD1. V gave up 0 bases and J gave up 3 bases; unmatched junction bases: 8. Germline V gene lookup returns CDR1 SGHRS and CDR2 YFSETQ. The CDR3 totals 17 residues. The CDR3 DNA reads TGCGCCAGCAGCTTGGATGGGACAGGGGCGCCTGACACTGAAGCTTTCTTT. It specifies CASSLDGTGAPDTEAFF. The full variable domain, its missing parts supplied by reference TRBV5-1 and TRBJ1-1, is KAGVTQTPRYLIKTRGQQVTLSCSPISGHRSVSWYQQTPGQGLQFLFEYFSETQRNKGNFPGRFSGRQFSNSRSEMNVSTLELGDSALYLCASSLDGTGAPDTEAFFGQGTRLTVV.

The genes are TRBV9 and TRBJ2-3, with 11 bases matching TRBD2. CDR3 length: 15 amino acids. Germline V CDR1 and CDR2: SGDLS, YYNGEE. V lost 5 bases to trimming and J lost 5 bases; unmatched junction nucleotides: 7. The CDR3 nucleotides read TGTGCCAGCAGTACGACTAGCGGGGTTAGAGATACGCAGTATTTT. It encodes CASSTTSGVRDTQYF.

Remarks on this clonotype: One base away lies a much larger clone, so this may be a sequencing read error. The CDR3 loop reads CTSSLTGGQNIQYF. The CDR3 nucleotides are TGTACCAGCAGCTTGACAGGGGGACAAAACATTCAGTACTTC. V usage is TRBV7-2 and J usage is TRBJ2-4, with TRBD1 matching 9 bases. This CDR3 has 14 amino acids. The V segment lost 3 bases and the J segment 5 bases; nucleotides outside the gene matches: 2. CDR1 and CDR2 (germline): SGHTA, FQGNSA. The whole variable domain, remainder taken from reference TRBV7-2 and TRBJ2-4, is GAGVSQSPSNKVTEKGKDVELRCDPISGHTALYWYRQSLGQGLEFLIYFQGNSAPDKSGLPSDRFSAERTGGSVSTLTIQRTQQEDSAVYLCTSSLTGGQNIQYFGAGTRLSVL.